This entry lists 21 T cell receptor beta chains sequenced from one sample in a study of cytomegalovirus exposure and HLA in healthy donors. PCR amplification relied on 60 Vbeta primers (plus 13 Jbeta primers). Clones were read by immunoSEQ multiplex PCR, and TCRdb kept only the in-frame ones, dropping some. This sample carries more than 100,000 clones, approximately 67% of them seen once, and the ten largest clones take approximately 1.5%. Sequenced material: PBMCs. The receptors stem from a young man in good health and CMV-seronegative.

The chain joins TRBV27 to TRBJ1-3; D gene ambiguous. Deletions cut 6 bases from V and 4 bases from J, with 10 bases between. Looked up from germline, CDR1 is MNHEY and CDR2 is SMNVEV (reference sequence). The CDR3 has 13 amino acids. CDR3 nucleotides: TGTGCCAGCAGCACACACATCGGAAACACCATATATTTT. This gives the protein CASSTHIGNTIYF.

V and J are TRBV13 and TRBJ1-1; D gene ambiguous. CDR3 length equals 16 residues. Trimming removed 3 bases from V and 3 bases from J, with 17 bases in between. In germline, CDR1 is PRHDT, CDR2 FYEKMQ (reference sequence). The chain's CDR3 is CASSLPHRRKDTEAFF. The CDR3 DNA follows: TGTGCCAGCAGCTTGCCCCACAGAAGAAAAGACACTGAAGCTTTCTTT.

This sequence joins TRBV5-1 and TRBJ2-2, with 7 bases aligning to TRBD1. CDR3 length: 17 amino acids. Trimming took 4 bases from V and 3 from J; bases not matched to a gene: 12. Germline lookup yields CDR1 SGHRS and CDR2 YFSETQ. The DNA for the CDR3 is TGCGCCAGCAGCCCTCTGAAGGGGGCGCCGGACACCGGGGAGCTGTTTTTT. This codes for CASSPLKGAPDTGELFF.

The V gene is TRBV4-1, the J gene TRBJ1-1; D unclear. CDR1 is MGHRA, CDR2 YSYEKL, per germline. The CDR3 is made up of 15 amino acids. Between the trimmed V and J ends, which lost 3 bases and 2 bases, there was a span of 13 bases. The CDR3 DNA follows: TGCGCCAGCAGCCATTTGGTCACAGTTAACACTGAAGCTTTCTTT. Amino acids: CASSHLVTVNTEAFF.

This chain links TRBV5-1 with TRBJ2-1; D may be TRBD2 (6 bases). CDR3 size: 17 residues. Germline lookup yields CDR1 SGHRS and CDR2 YFSETQ. V dropped 2 bases and J dropped 6 bases, with 21 bases sitting between them. DNA of the CDR3: TGCGCCAGCAGCTTCCAAGTTTGGGGGGACTCCCTCAATGAGCAGTTCTTC. Residues: CASSFQVWGDSLNEQFF.

J is TRBJ1-5 and V is TRBV10-1, with 8 bases aligning to TRBD1. The CDR3 is made up of 20 amino acids. V shed 10 bases and J 2 bases; nucleotides not matched to a gene: 25. Germline CDR1 is WNHNN and CDR2 is SYGVQD (reference sequence). The CDR3 coding sequence is TGCGCCATCTTGGGGCGGTCGGGACAGGCCCCCGGGTGTGGCAATCAGCCCCAGCATTTT. This codes for CAILGRSGQAPGCGNQPQHF.

This CDR3 reads CASSPTGAAGYTF. In DNA form, the CDR3 reads TGTGCCAGCAGTCCCACAGGGGCGGCTGGCTACACCTTC. This chain connects TRBV28 to TRBJ1-2; 7 bases are shared with TRBD1. J was trimmed by 7 bases and V by 5 bases; bases with no gene match: 7. Germline-derived CDR1 and CDR2 are MDHEN and SYDVKM. CDR3 size: 13 residues.

This chain joins TRBV5-6 and TRBJ2-7, with a tentative D call TRBD2 (6 bases). The germline V gene has CDR1 SGHDT and CDR2 YYEEEE. The CDR3 contains 16 residues. V was cut by 0 bases and J by 5 bases, with 18 bases left in between. The CDR3: CASSLAGDARAHEQYF. The CDR3 DNA reads as TGTGCCAGCAGCTTGGCGGGGGACGCGAGGGCACACGAGCAGTACTTC.

As DNA, the CDR3 is TGTGCCAGCACCATGGCAGGGGTCGGCTATGGCTACACCTTC. Translation gives CASTMAGVGYGYTF. The chain couples TRBV6-1 to TRBJ1-2; TRBD1 might be the D (6 bases). This CDR3 spans 14 amino acids. Per germline, CDR1 MNHNS and CDR2 SASEGT. V was trimmed by 7 bases and J by 4 bases, leaving 16 bases between them.

CDR3 amino acids: CASSDPSSGGRGNIYEQYF. The CDR3 DNA reads as TGTGCCAGCAGTGACCCCTCGTCGGGCGGGAGGGGGAATATTTACGAGCAGTACTTC. The chain combines TRBV7-9 with TRBJ2-7; TRBD2 agrees at 9 bases. CDR1 and CDR2 from the germline V gene are SEHNR and FQNEAQ (reference sequence). Trimming at V came to 6 bases and at J to 4 bases, leaving 22 bases not matched to a gene. The CDR3 consists of 19 residues.

For the CDR3, the DNA is TGTGCCAGCAGCACACCCGGGACTGGAGCCACCGGGGAGCTGTTTTTT. It is translated as CASSTPGTGATGELFF. The chain links TRBV4-2 to TRBJ2-2, with D maybe TRBD2 (6 bases). The CDR3 length is 16 residues. Germline assignment: CDR1 LGHNA and CDR2 YNFKEQ. With 5 bases removed from V and 4 bases from J, the gap between germline ends came to 17 bases.

This rearrangement joins TRBV27 to TRBJ1-1; 8 bases agree with TRBD1. Germline V gene sequence: CDR1 MNHEY, CDR2 SMNVEV (reference sequence). V shed 1 base and J 1 base; nucleotides not matched to a gene: 5. The CDR3 totals 16 residues. CDR3 in amino acids: CASSLWRGQGNTEAFF. Written as DNA, the CDR3 is TGTGCCAGCAGTTTATGGAGAGGACAGGGGAACACTGAAGCTTTCTTT.

This clone was detected once. J is TRBJ2-2 and V is TRBV19; D call uncertain. The length of the CDR3 is 13 residues. Trimming cost V 6 bases and J 3 bases, with 8 bases left between them. Germline CDR1 is LNHDA and CDR2 is SQIVND (reference sequence). The CDR3 DNA follows: TGTGCCAGTAGAAGAGTGGACACCGGGGAGCTGTTTTTT. It is translated as CASRRVDTGELFF.

The V and J genes are TRBV7-8 and TRBJ2-6; D might be TRBD1 (5 bases). The ends were cut back, 4 bases at V and 4 bases at J, with 14 bases in the middle. In germline, CDR1 is SGHVS, CDR2 FQNEAQ. This CDR3 has 16 residues. CDR3 nucleotide sequence: TGTGCCAGCAGCTACCGCGGTGGGGCGGGGGCCAACGTCCTGACTTTC. It encodes CASSYRGGAGANVLTF.

This sequence joins TRBV19 and TRBJ1-1, with D uncertain. Germline V gene lookup returns CDR1 LNHDA and CDR2 SQIVND (reference sequence). V was pared by 1 base and J by 0 bases, with 6 bases between. CDR3 length: 14 residues. The CDR3 sequence: CASSIGRLNTEAFF. The DNA of the CDR3 is TGTGCCAGTAGTATAGGCAGGTTGAACACTGAAGCTTTCTTT.

The chain is built from TRBV7-6 and TRBJ1-2; D is possibly TRBD1 (5 bases). The ends were cut back, 5 bases at V and 4 bases at J, with 17 bases in the middle. The CDR3 is 15 amino acids. The V gene's germline CDR1 is SGHVS and CDR2 FNYEAQ. The CDR3, as DNA: TGTGCCAGCAGCACCACTGAAGGGGATGCCTATGGCTACACCTTC. Protein product: CASSTTEGDAYGYTF. Combining the CDR3 with reference TRBV7-6 and TRBJ1-2 gives the whole variable domain GAGVSQSPRYKVTKRGQDVALRCDPISGHVSLYWYRQALGQGPEFLTYFNYEAQQDKSGLPNDRFSAERPEGSISTLTIQRTEQRDSAMYRCASSTTEGDAYGYTFGSGTRLTVV.

The rearrangement joins TRBV2 to TRBJ2-1; 10 bases match TRBD2. Germline trimming cut 7 bases from V and 4 bases from J; bases unmatched to any gene: 4. This CDR3 has 14 residues. Germline V gene data show CDR1 as SNHLY and CDR2 as FYNNEI. CDR3 amino acids: CASIGLAVYNEQFF. In DNA form, the CDR3 reads TGTGCCAGCATCGGACTAGCGGTATACAATGAGCAGTTCTTC.

The V call is TRBV10-2, the J call TRBJ2-2; 7 bases align to TRBD2. V was clipped by 7 bases and J by 0 bases; unmatched bases: 8. The CDR3 contains 16 residues. Germline V CDR1 and CDR2: WSHSY, SAAADI. The CDR3 DNA is TGCGCCAGCACGCCCGGGACTACCGCGAACACCGGGGAGCTGTTTTTT. Its translation is CASTPGTTANTGELFF.

V and J are TRBV7-9 and TRBJ1-1; the D is unclear. Germline V gene lookup returns CDR1 SEHNR and CDR2 FQNEAQ (reference sequence). The V end was cut by 2 bases, the J end by 1 base, with 11 bases between. CDR3 length: 15 amino acids. The DNA for the CDR3 is TGTGCCAGCAGCTTACCGATCGAGGGGAACACTGAAGCTTTCTTT. Encoded protein: CASSLPIEGNTEAFF.

V is TRBV5-1 and J is TRBJ2-7; 7 nucleotides line up with TRBD1. Germline trimming cut 2 bases from V and 1 base from J; bases unmatched to any gene: 3. The CDR3 is 14 amino acids. Germline V CDR1 and CDR2: SGHRS, YFSETQ. Written as DNA, the CDR3 is TGCGCCAGCAGCTTACCGGGACAGTCCTACGAGCAGTACTTC. This sequence encodes CASSLPGQSYEQYF.

J is TRBJ2-2 and V is TRBV12-5, with 7 bases that match TRBD2. With V trimmed by 1 base and J by 4 bases, 6 bases remained unmatched. Germline lookup yields CDR1 LGHNT and CDR2 FRNRAP. The CDR3 extends over 16 amino acids. In DNA form, the CDR3 reads TGTGCTAGTGGTTTGGGGGAGGCGGGAGCCACCGGGGAGCTGTTTTTT. Amino acids: CASGLGEAGATGELFF.